Reported below is one T cell receptor beta chain. These data come from a study of T cell changes during pregnancy in multiple sclerosis. This CDR3 region has 14 residues. Germline V gene lookup returns CDR1 MNHNS and CDR2 SASEGT. Trimming took 3 bases from V and 7 from J, leaving 16 bases between them. Clones were read by immunoSEQ multiplex PCR, and TCRdb kept only the in-frame ones, dropping some. The sample lists about 69,000 clones; roughly 93% were seen once. This TCR was recovered from a female donor with multiple sclerosis, enrolled in a pregnancy study. The sample in question was peripheral blood, obtained in the third trimester of pregnancy. The chain links TRBV6-1 to TRBJ2-7, with a tentative D call TRBD2 (7 bases). The CDR3 is CASSDGGQPGEQYF. As DNA, the CDR3 is TGTGCCAGCAGTGACGGGGGGCAGCCCGGGGAGCAGTACTTC.